This entry concerns a single TCR beta chain. Its antigen is unidentified. At one of its ends the junction is not consistent with the germline gene, which may arise from a read error. These data come from a study of T cells after posttransplantation cyclophosphamide. Study results and caveats: TRB overlap between skin or GI tissue T cells and blood was limited. Later post-transplant blood repertoires were often dominated by donor CD8+ memory clones.

A marrow graft followed busulfan-fludarabine conditioning, with cyclophosphamide on days +3 and +4. This table comes from immunoSEQ multiplex PCR, and its TCRdb copy is limited to in-frame clones, with some not included. This sample has fewer than 45,000 clones, with roughly 78% found just once. From germline, CDR1 is MGHRA and CDR2 YSYEKL. This CDR3 contains 14 residues. The receptor comes from a female patient in her thirties or forties who received an allogeneic stem cell transplant from a related donor, was CMV-positive, and had no GVHD. A subset of T cells may come from the graft donor. This sample comprised CD4+ T cells sorted from blood, obtained 1,700 to 2,000 days after a stem cell transplant with posttransplant cyclophosphamide. J is TRBJ1-2 and V is TRBV4-1; unclear D gene. This CDR3 is CTSSQENNRRGYTF. The DNA for the CDR3 is TGCACCAGCAGCCAAGAGAATAACAGACGGGGCTACACCTTC.